A selection of T cell receptor beta chains follows, all from one sample in a study of blood T cell repertoires in COVID-19. Measured with immunoSEQ multiplex PCR; TCRdb has only the in-frame clones, and not every one. The data contain 75,000 to 95,000 clones, over 70% of them singletons. Sequencing used peripheral blood. The receptors shown here come from a man aged 50 or older with active COVID-19. The CDR3 runs from the conserved cysteine through the conserved F or W. A D gene is named only where the DNA matches it firmly.

TRBD2	TRBV10-2	17	CASSGTSGRAGTGELFF
.	TRBV7-2	16	CASSLVGAGSNQPQHF
TRBD2	TRBV27	14	CASSLELAGDTQYF
.	TRBV5-1	11	CASSGSETQYF
TRBD1	TRBV7-8	15	CASSLKGAIYNEQFF
.	TRBV5-1	13	CASSLTSSYEQYF
.	TRBV5-4	14	CASSLGLAPNEQYF
.	TRBV11-3	17	CASSLEPLGAGENEQFF
.	TRBV14	11	CASSQGREAFF
.	TRBV3-1/TRBV3-2	12	CASSQAGAEQYF
TRBD2	TRBV6-5	15	CASSYTGGSSYEQYF
TRBD1	TRBV12-3/TRBV12-4	13	CASSWDRGYGYTF
TRBD1	TRBV28	14	CASSLQGVNYGYTF
.	TRBV4-3	13	CATTDTLNTEAFF
.	TRBV21-1	18	CASSKEEGLAGRTGELFF
TRBD2	TRBV3-1/TRBV3-2	15	CASSQAAGKSYEQYF
TRBD1	TRBV9	15	CASSGPAGGSYEQYF
TRBD2	TRBV18	14	CASSPDAGGNEQYF
.	TRBV4-3	22	CASSQDMLKGAGGGSGANVLTF
TRBD2	TRBV5-1	15	CASSLWTSGGGELFF
TRBD2	TRBV7-2	12	CASSGLAGVLHF
TRBD2	TRBV5-4	15	CASASGGVYYNEQFF
TRBD2	TRBV28	14	CASRPGLATYEQYF
TRBD1	TRBV18	17	CASSPPGTGGPHTEAFF
TRBD1	TRBV6-5	15	CASSPTGGGNTEAFF
TRBD2	TRBV5-4	15	CASSLLAGGDNEQFF
TRBD2	TRBV7-6	16	CASSRDIYGGGDTQYF
.	TRBV28	14	CASSLPGGYEGYTF
TRBD1	TRBV29-1	13	CSVAGGAYNEQFF
TRBD2	TRBV7-6	18	CASSLNSGGNQYQETQYF
TRBD2	TRBV5-1	17	CASSLPSGGGLRDTQYF
TRBD2	TRBV14	15	CASSSKREPSYEQYF
TRBD1	TRBV6-2/TRBV6-3	15	CASSLDRGWGTEAFF
TRBD1	TRBV28	14	CASSSRDRGYEQYF
TRBD1	TRBV7-8	15	CASSLIGTGGYEQYF
TRBD1	TRBV5-5	14	CASRTQGALGEQYF
.	TRBV5-1	14	CASSLGAGNTEAFF
TRBD2	TRBV11-2	18	CASSSGVAGLAGGLRKFF
.	TRBV27	12	CASSDRNRGYTF
.	TRBV24-1	15	CATSDYGSGANVLTF